This T cell receptor beta chain originates from a study of T cell repertoires in cytomegalovirus infection. Study results and caveats: People with CMV and the relevant HLA were identified by cumulative public TCR beta family frequency.

One entry per CDR3 protein, called by TCRdb with MiXCR from the reads. The sample comprises some 300,000 distinct CDR3 sequences, 9.6% of which are singletons, and around 2.6% rests with the top ten. This clonotype was observed many times. No antigen is known for it. The origin of this receptor is a human donor in good health (CMV status not recorded). Some clones in this sample may be carry-over from other donors' samples. The specimen sequenced was PBMCs.

The CDR3 DNA sequence: TGTGCCAGCAGCCCCCGGACTACCCCAGATACGCAGTATTTT. Encoded protein: CASSPRTTPDTQYF. The rearrangement uses TRBV7-9 and TRBJ2-3; maybe TRBD2 (6 bases). The CDR3 loop spans 14 amino acids. V was pared by 5 bases and J by 4 bases, with 13 bases between. Germline V lookup: CDR1 SEHNR, CDR2 FQNEAQ (reference sequence).